Following are 27 T cell receptor beta chains from one sample sequenced in a study of response to subunit inactivated influenza vaccine. TCRdb used MiXCR to reprocess the RT-PCR reads, holding one entry per CDR3 protein. The table lists roughly 700,000 distinct CDR3 sequences, around 14% of them singletons. The sequences come from PBMCs from blood, collected approximately 15 days before vaccination. The receptor source for this set is a man over 45 who received an inactivated influenza vaccine.

This clonotype showed up just a few times. This chain links TRBV20-1 with TRBJ2-7, with D perhaps TRBD2 (5 bases). The ends were cut back, 3 bases at V and 1 base at J, with 10 bases in the middle. The length of the CDR3 is 13 residues. CDR1 is DFQATT, CDR2 SNEGSKA, per germline (reference sequence). The CDR3 DNA reads as TGCAGTGCTAGCGGGCGACTATCCTACGAGCAGTACTTC. Translation gives CSASGRLSYEQYF.

This clonotype occurred a few times. DNA for the CDR3: TGTGCCAGCAGCTTAGCTAGACTAGCGGGGGGGACCTACAATGAGCAGTTCTTC. Residues: CASSLARLAGGTYNEQFF. This chain connects TRBV7-2 to TRBJ2-1, with TRBD2 identical over 14 bases. The CDR3 totals 18 residues. CDR1 is SGHTA and CDR2 is FQGNSA in the germline V gene. Losses at the gene ends were 0 bases for V and 2 bases for J; bases not matched to a gene: 3.

The rearrangement joins TRBV19 to TRBJ1-5; 7 bases map to TRBD1. The CDR3 length is 16 residues. Germline CDR1 LNHDA, CDR2 SQIVND (reference sequence). The J segment lost 2 bases and the V segment lost 5 bases, leaving 9 bases of the junction unmatched. This CDR3 is CASSSNRGFGNQPQHF. CDR3 coding DNA: TGTGCCAGTAGTTCGAACAGGGGTTTTGGCAATCAGCCCCAGCATTTT.

V and J are TRBV5-5 and TRBJ2-2; TRBD1 is a possible D gene (6 bases). The germline gives CDR1 SGHKS, CDR2 YYEKEE (reference sequence). The CDR3 has 15 amino acids. V lost 2 bases to trimming and J lost 4 bases, with 12 bases between them. This CDR3 is CASSFSGAGTGELFF. DNA of the CDR3: TGTGCCAGCAGCTTCTCAGGGGCGGGCACCGGGGAGCTGTTTTTT.

This clonotype showed up just a few times. The chain employs TRBV12-3 or TRBV12-4 and TRBJ1-2, with 8 bases that match TRBD1. V shed 6 bases, J shed 3 bases, and the junction held 6 bases outside the gene matches. This CDR3 comprises 14 residues. CDR3 coding DNA: TGTGCCAGCAGACAACAGGGGGTTTACTATGGCTACACCTTC. Translating it yields CASRQQGVYYGYTF.

There are a few counts of this clonotype. The rearrangement joins TRBV4-2 to TRBJ2-1; TRBD2 matches 8 bases. J was trimmed by 5 bases and V by 0 bases; bases with no gene match: 9. The CDR3 runs to 17 residues. Germline V gives CDR1 LGHNA, CDR2 YNFKEQ. The CDR3 nucleotides are TGTGCCAGCAGCCAAGATCCCAGTGAGCGGGGGAACAATGAGCAGTTCTTC. Translated: CASSQDPSERGNNEQFF.

CDR3 in amino acids: CSARDDNRDSYEQYF. CDR3 bases: TGCAGTGCTAGAGATGACAATCGGGACAGCTACGAGCAGTACTTC. The chain couples TRBV20-1 to TRBJ2-7; 7 bases fit TRBD1. Germline CDR1 reads DFQATT; CDR2 reads SNEGSKA (reference sequence). Germline trimming cut 0 bases from V and 3 bases from J; bases unmatched to any gene: 8. This CDR3 comprises 15 residues.

V is TRBV19 and J is TRBJ1-1; D gene uncertain. Looked up from germline, CDR1 is LNHDA and CDR2 is SQIVND (reference sequence). V was shortened by 1 base and J by 10 bases, with 16 bases between the two germline ends. The CDR3 covers 14 residues. The CDR3 protein is CASSIGLARQGAFF. The CDR3 nucleotides read TGTGCCAGTAGTATAGGCCTTGCCAGGCAAGGAGCTTTCTTT. Full variable domain (rest looked up from reference TRBV19 and TRBJ1-1): DGGITQSPKYLFRKEGQNVTLSCEQNLNHDAMYWYRQDPGQGLRLIYYSQIVNDFQKGDIAEGYSVSREKKESFPLTVTSAQKNPTAFYLCASSIGLARQGAFFGQGTRLTVV.

This CDR3 is CASSLGWQVGYTF. In nucleotides, the CDR3 is TGCGCCAGCAGCTTGGGGTGGCAAGTTGGCTACACCTTC. The chain links TRBV5-1 to TRBJ1-2; D is uncertain. CDR1 SGHRS and CDR2 YFSETQ come from the germline V gene. The CDR3 runs 13 residues. Trimming removed 0 bases at V and 7 bases at J, with 10 bases between.

The V gene is TRBV7-9, the J gene TRBJ1-1, with D possibly matching TRBD1 (5 bases). Germline V CDR1 and CDR2: SEHNR, FQNEAQ (reference sequence). V dropped 4 bases and J dropped 5 bases, with 17 bases sitting between them. This CDR3 spans 15 amino acids. In DNA, the CDR3 is TGTGCCAGCAGCTCCTCCGGGACCAAGGGTACTGAAGCTTTCTTT. Encoded protein: CASSSSGTKGTEAFF. Using reference TRBV7-9 and TRBJ1-1 for the parts outside the CDR3, the full variable domain is DTGVSQNPRHKITKRGQNVTFRCDPISEHNRLYWYRQTLGQGPEFLTYFQNEAQLEKSRLLSDRFSAERPKGSFSTLEIQRTEQGDSAMYLCASSSSGTKGTEAFFGQGTRLTVV.

The table lists this clonotype with a few counts. In nucleotides, the CDR3 is TGTGCCAGCAGCTTAGTCGACCCCTCCTACAATGAGCAGTTCTTC. Its translation: CASSLVDPSYNEQFF. The chain has TRBV7-9 and TRBJ2-1; D gene unclear. V lost 1 base, J lost 0 bases, and 7 bases lay in between. Germline V gene data show CDR1 as SEHNR and CDR2 as FQNEAQ (reference sequence). The length of the CDR3 is 15 residues. The variable domain in full, with the rest retrieved from reference TRBV7-9 and TRBJ2-1, is DTGVSQNPRHKITKRGQNVTFRCDPISEHNRLYWYRQTLGQGPEFLTYFQNEAQLEKSRLLSDRFSAERPKGSFSTLEIQRTEQGDSAMYLCASSLVDPSYNEQFFGPGTRLTVL.

In this sample, this clonotype turned up a few times. The rearrangement joins TRBV7-2 to TRBJ1-2, with D possibly matching TRBD1 (5 bases). Germline V gene sequence: CDR1 SGHTA, CDR2 FQGNSA. The germline V and J ends were trimmed by 5 bases and 4 bases, with 14 bases remaining between them. CDR3 length: 14 residues. As DNA, the CDR3 is TGTGCCAGCAGCCCTCCGGGGGGTCCCTATGGCTACACCTTC. As protein: CASSPPGGPYGYTF.

Concerning this clonotype: The junction departs from germline at one end; a sequencing error may be responsible. The genes are TRBV15 and TRBJ2-1; 9 nucleotides agree with TRBD2. The germline V gene encodes CDR1 LNHNV and CDR2 YYDKDF (reference sequence). The CDR3 is 15 amino acids. CDR3 amino acids: CAASRGASGINEQFF. CDR3 nucleotides: TGTGCCGCCAGCAGAGGTGCTAGCGGGATAAATGAGCAGTTCTTC.

The chain is built from TRBV15 and TRBJ2-5; 9 bases match TRBD1. Germline-derived CDR1 and CDR2 are LNHNV and YYDKDF (reference sequence). The V gene end was trimmed by 6 bases and the J gene end by 2 bases; junction bases not matched to a gene: 7. CDR3 length equals 15 residues. The CDR3 reads CATRPGQGPQETQYF. The CDR3 DNA reads as TGTGCCACCAGACCGGGACAGGGCCCTCAAGAGACCCAGTACTTC.

This chain connects TRBV20-1 to TRBJ2-7, with TRBD2 matching over 8 bases. The V segment lost 2 bases and the J segment 4 bases; nucleotides outside the gene matches: 7. In germline, CDR1 is DFQATT, CDR2 SNEGSKA (reference sequence). CDR3 length: 14 residues. CDR3 residues: CSARQGLELYEQYF. The CDR3 bases are TGCAGTGCTAGACAGGGACTAGAGTTATACGAGCAGTACTTC.

This clonotype was seen a handful of times. This rearrangement joins TRBV12-3 or TRBV12-4 to TRBJ2-7, with no clear D. The CDR3 extends over 17 amino acids. Trimming removed 7 bases from V and 0 bases from J, with 22 bases in between. The DNA of the CDR3 is TGTGCCAGCATGTTTCGGGCCTTATTTGGAAGCTCCTACGAGCAGTACTTC. Translating gives CASMFRALFGSSYEQYF.

This clonotype showed up just a few times. This chain connects TRBV12-3 or TRBV12-4 to TRBJ2-7; TRBD2 matches at 9 bases. This CDR3 is built from 17 residues. J lost 5 bases, V lost 0 bases, and 11 bases had no gene match. The CDR3 loop is CASSLARVGGGDDEQYF. In DNA form, the CDR3 reads TGTGCCAGCAGTTTAGCGCGGGTAGGCGGGGGGGACGACGAGCAGTACTTC.

CDR3 sequence (DNA): TGTGCCAGCAGTCTGACGGCGAGCTCCTACGAGCAGTACTTC. This translates into CASSLTASSYEQYF. J is TRBJ2-7 and V is TRBV6-2 or TRBV6-3; D remains ambiguous. Trimming took 5 bases from V and 0 from J, leaving 11 bases between them. The CDR3 contains 14 residues. Looked up from germline, CDR1 is MNHEY and CDR2 is SVGEGT.

In this sample, this clonotype turned up many times. The rearrangement joins TRBV27 to TRBJ2-2; 12 bases align to TRBD2. The CDR3 loop spans 16 amino acids. V was clipped by 6 bases and J by 2 bases; unmatched bases: 4. Per germline, CDR1 MNHEY and CDR2 SMNVEV (reference sequence). The CDR3 DNA reads TGTGCCAGCAGCCTGACTAGCGGGGGTAACACCGGGGAGCTGTTTTTT. Protein product: CASSLTSGGNTGELFF.

The rearrangement uses TRBV28 and TRBJ2-3, with D unclear. The CDR3 is 15 residues long. The V gene lost 4 bases and the J gene lost 0 bases, with 11 bases spanning the gap. Germline-derived CDR1 and CDR2 are MDHEN and SYDVKM. The DNA of the CDR3 is TGTGCCAGCAGTTCCCCAGGTCCTAGCACAGATACGCAGTATTTT. It codes for CASSSPGPSTDTQYF. Complete variable domain (other parts from reference TRBV28 and TRBJ2-3): DVKVTQSSRYLVKRTGEKVFLECVQDMDHENMFWYRQDPGLGLRLIYFSYDVKMKEKGDIPEGYSVSREKKERFSLILESASTNQTSMYLCASSSPGPSTDTQYFGPGTRLTVL.

This clonotype was detected once. The chain is built from TRBV20-1 and TRBJ2-3; the D gene is possibly TRBD1 (6 bases). The germline CDR1 and CDR2 sequences are DFQATT and SNEGSKA (reference sequence). This CDR3 contains 15 residues. The CDR3 loop is CCWHDVGRGGDTQYF. In nucleotides, the CDR3 is TGCTGCTGGCACGACGTAGGGCGAGGGGGAGATACGCAGTATTTT.

V and J are TRBV6-2 or TRBV6-3 and TRBJ2-1, with 15 bases matching TRBD2. The V gene end was trimmed by 5 bases and the J gene end by 2 bases; junction bases not matched to a gene: 10. The V gene's germline CDR1 is MNHEY and CDR2 SVGEGT. The CDR3 has 19 amino acids. The DNA for the CDR3 is TGTGCCAGCAGTCGGGGGACTAGCGGGGGGCAAGGCGCCTACAATGAGCAGTTCTTC. Protein sequence: CASSRGTSGGQGAYNEQFF.

This clonotype was counted only a few times. The rearrangement links TRBV10-3 to TRBJ1-3, with TRBD1 matching over 7 bases. Losses at the gene ends were 7 bases for V and 3 bases for J; bases not matched to a gene: 9. The CDR3 runs 15 residues. Germline loops: CDR1 ENHRY, CDR2 SYGVKD. This CDR3 reads CAIKEDRARGNTIYF. CDR3 DNA sequence: TGTGCCATCAAAGAAGACAGGGCTCGTGGAAACACCATATATTTT.

This clonotype has only a few counts. The V call is TRBV18, the J call TRBJ1-2; possibly TRBD1 for D (6 bases). Germline values: CDR1 KGHSH, CDR2 LQKENI. Trimming left V 1 base short and J 2 bases short, with 11 bases between. The CDR3 sequence is 15 residues long. CDR3 in DNA: TGTGCCAGCTCACCACTTCCAGGGGTCAACTATGGCTACACCTTC. Protein: CASSPLPGVNYGYTF. Together with reference TRBV18 and TRBJ1-2, the CDR3 gives the full variable domain: NAGVMQNPRHLVRRRGQEARLRCSPMKGHSHVYWYRQLPEEGLKFMVYLQKENIIDESGMPKERFSAEFPKEGPSILRIQQVVRGDSAAYFCASSPLPGVNYGYTFGSGTRLTVV.

This chain uses TRBV29-1 with TRBJ2-7; TRBD2 matches at 8 bases. Germline CDR1 and CDR2: SQVTM and ANQGSEA. J lost 6 bases, V lost 4 bases, and 17 bases had no gene match. The CDR3 is 16 residues long. CDR3 protein: CSVGVGPRAGGFEQYF. CDR3 in DNA: TGCAGCGTTGGAGTTGGTCCCCGCGCGGGAGGATTCGAGCAGTACTTC.

This clonotype turned up a few times. The chain recombines TRBV5-1 with TRBJ2-7, with a weak D call TRBD2 (5 bases). The CDR3 totals 16 residues. Germline-derived CDR1 and CDR2 are SGHRS and YFSETQ. With 1 base removed from V and 0 bases from J, the gap between germline ends came to 14 bases. The CDR3 here is CASSLRAGQSSYEQYF. CDR3 nucleotide sequence: TGCGCCAGCAGCTTGAGGGCGGGCCAGAGCTCCTACGAGCAGTACTTC.

There are a few counts of this clonotype. The chain couples TRBV10-2 to TRBJ1-6; 7 bases align to TRBD1. The CDR3 is made up of 12 amino acids. CDR1 WSHSY and CDR2 SAAADI come from the germline V gene. Losses at the gene ends were 10 bases for V and 8 bases for J; bases not matched to a gene: 5. In DNA form, the CDR3 reads TGCGCCACAGGGGGTAGGGATTCACCCCTCCACTTT. Amino acid sequence: CATGGRDSPLHF.